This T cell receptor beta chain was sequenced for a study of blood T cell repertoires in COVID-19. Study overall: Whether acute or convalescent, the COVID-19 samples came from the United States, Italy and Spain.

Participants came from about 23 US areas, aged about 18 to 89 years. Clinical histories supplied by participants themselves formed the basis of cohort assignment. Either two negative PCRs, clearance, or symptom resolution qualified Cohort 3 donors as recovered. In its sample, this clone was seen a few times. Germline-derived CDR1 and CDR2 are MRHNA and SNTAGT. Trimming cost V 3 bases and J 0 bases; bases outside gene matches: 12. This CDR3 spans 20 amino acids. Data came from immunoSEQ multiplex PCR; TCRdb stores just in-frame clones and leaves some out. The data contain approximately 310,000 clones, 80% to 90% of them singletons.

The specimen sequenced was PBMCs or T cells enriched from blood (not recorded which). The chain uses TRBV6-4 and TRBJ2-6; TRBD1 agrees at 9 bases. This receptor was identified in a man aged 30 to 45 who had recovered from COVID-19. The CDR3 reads CASSEGPVGQGYSGANVLTF. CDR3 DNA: TGTGCCAGCAGTGAGGGGCCCGTCGGACAGGGGTACTCTGGGGCCAACGTCCTGACTTTC.